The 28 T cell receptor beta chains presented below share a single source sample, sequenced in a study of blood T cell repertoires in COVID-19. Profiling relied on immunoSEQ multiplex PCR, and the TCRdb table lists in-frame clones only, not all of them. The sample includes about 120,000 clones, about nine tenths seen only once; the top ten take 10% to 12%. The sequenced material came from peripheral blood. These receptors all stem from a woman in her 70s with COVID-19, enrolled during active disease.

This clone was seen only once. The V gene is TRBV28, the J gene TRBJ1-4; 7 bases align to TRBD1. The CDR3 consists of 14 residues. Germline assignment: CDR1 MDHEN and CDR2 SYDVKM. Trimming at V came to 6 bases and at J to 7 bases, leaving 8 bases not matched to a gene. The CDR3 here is CASSTTGVGEKLFF. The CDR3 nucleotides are TGTGCCAGCAGCACCACAGGGGTGGGTGAAAAACTGTTTTTT. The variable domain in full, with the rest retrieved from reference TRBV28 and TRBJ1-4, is DVKVTQSSRYLVKRTGEKVFLECVQDMDHENMFWYRQDPGLGLRLIYFSYDVKMKEKGDIPEGYSVSREKKERFSLILESASTNQTSMYLCASSTTGVGEKLFFGSGTQLSVL.

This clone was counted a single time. The CDR3 loop is CASSRRATGDKNEKLFF. CDR3 coding DNA: TGTGCCAGCTCACGGAGAGCAACAGGGGACAAAAATGAAAAACTGTTTTTT. The J gene is TRBJ1-4, the V gene TRBV18; 7 positions match TRBD1. Germline-derived CDR1 and CDR2 are KGHSH and LQKENI. This CDR3 region has 17 residues. The V gene end was trimmed by 4 bases and the J gene end by 5 bases; junction bases not matched to a gene: 13.

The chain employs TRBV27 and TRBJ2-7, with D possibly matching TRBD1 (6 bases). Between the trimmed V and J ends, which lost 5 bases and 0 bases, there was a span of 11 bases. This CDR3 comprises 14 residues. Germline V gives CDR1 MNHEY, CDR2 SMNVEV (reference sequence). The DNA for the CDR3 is TGTGCCAGCAGTGGTGGACAGTACTCCTACGAGCAGTACTTC. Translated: CASSGGQYSYEQYF.

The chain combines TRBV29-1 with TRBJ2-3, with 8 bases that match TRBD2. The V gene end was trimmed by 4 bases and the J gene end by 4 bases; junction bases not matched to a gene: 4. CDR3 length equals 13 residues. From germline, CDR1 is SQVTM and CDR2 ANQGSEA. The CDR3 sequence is CSVVGLAPDTQYF. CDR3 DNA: TGCAGCGTTGTCGGACTAGCCCCAGATACGCAGTATTTT.

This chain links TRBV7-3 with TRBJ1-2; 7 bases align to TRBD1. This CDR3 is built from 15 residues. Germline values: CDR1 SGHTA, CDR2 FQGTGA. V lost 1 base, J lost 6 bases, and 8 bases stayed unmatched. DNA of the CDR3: TGTGCCAGCAGCTTAAATGCAGACAGGGATAATGGCTACACCTTC. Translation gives CASSLNADRDNGYTF.

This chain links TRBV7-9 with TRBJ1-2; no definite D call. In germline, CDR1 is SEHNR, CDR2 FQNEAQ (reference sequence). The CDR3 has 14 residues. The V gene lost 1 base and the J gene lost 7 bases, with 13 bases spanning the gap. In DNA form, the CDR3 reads TGTGCCAGCAGCTTAGTGGGAGGGAATGTTGGCTACACCTTC. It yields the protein CASSLVGGNVGYTF.

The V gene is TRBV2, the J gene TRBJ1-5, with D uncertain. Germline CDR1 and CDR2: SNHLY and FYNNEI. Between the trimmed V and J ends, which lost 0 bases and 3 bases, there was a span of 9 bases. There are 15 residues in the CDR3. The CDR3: CASSEARHLNQPQHF. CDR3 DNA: TGTGCCAGCAGTGAAGCCCGACACCTCAATCAGCCCCAGCATTTT.

Here the CDR3 DNA reads TGCAGTGCTAGTCTAGCGGGGTGGGAGCAGTTCTTC. Protein sequence: CSASLAGWEQFF. The V gene is TRBV20-1, the J gene TRBJ2-1; 9 positions agree with TRBD2. Unmatched junction bases numbered 4, after V lost 3 bases and J lost 10 bases. The CDR3 contains 12 residues. Germline assignment: CDR1 DFQATT and CDR2 SNEGSKA (reference sequence).

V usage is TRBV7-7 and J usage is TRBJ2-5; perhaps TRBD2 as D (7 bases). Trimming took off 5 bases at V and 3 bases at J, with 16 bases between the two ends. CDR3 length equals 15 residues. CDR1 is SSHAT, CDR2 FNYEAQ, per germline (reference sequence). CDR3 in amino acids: CASSQGGAPEETQYF. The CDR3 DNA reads TGTGCCAGCAGCCAAGGGGGGGCTCCAGAAGAGACCCAGTACTTC.

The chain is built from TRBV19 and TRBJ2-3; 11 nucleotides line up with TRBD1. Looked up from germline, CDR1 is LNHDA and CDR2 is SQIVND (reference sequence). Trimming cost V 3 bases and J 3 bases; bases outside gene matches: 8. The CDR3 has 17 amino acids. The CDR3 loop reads CASSIWTGGSWTDTQYF. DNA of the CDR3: TGTGCCAGTAGTATTTGGACAGGGGGCAGTTGGACAGATACGCAGTATTTT.

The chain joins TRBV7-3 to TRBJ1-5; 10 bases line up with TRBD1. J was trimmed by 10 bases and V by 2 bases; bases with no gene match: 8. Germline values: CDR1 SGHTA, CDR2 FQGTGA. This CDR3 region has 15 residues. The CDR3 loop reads CASSLWDRGPGPQHF. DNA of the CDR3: TGTGCCAGCAGCTTATGGGACAGGGGACCAGGCCCCCAGCATTTT. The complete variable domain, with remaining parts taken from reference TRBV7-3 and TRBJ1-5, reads GAGVSQTPSNKVTEKGKYVELRCDPISGHTALYWYRQSLGQGPEFLIYFQGTGAADDSGLPNDRFFAVRPEGSVSTLKIQRTERGDSAVYLCASSLWDRGPGPQHFGDGTRLSIL.

The CDR3 DNA follows: TGTGCCAGTAGAACCGGGACAGGGGGACAGCCCCAGCATTTT. Its translation: CASRTGTGGQPQHF. The rearrangement uses TRBV19 and TRBJ1-5, with 11 bases aligning to TRBD1. Germline assignment: CDR1 LNHDA and CDR2 SQIVND (reference sequence). J lost 7 bases, V lost 6 bases, and 5 bases had no gene match. This CDR3 has 14 amino acids.

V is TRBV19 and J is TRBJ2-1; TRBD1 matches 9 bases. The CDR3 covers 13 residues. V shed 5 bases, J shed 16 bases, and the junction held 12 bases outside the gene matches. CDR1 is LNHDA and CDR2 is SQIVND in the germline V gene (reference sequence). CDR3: CASSQVMGQGCFF. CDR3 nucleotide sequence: TGTGCCAGTAGTCAGGTAATGGGACAGGGTTGCTTCTTC.

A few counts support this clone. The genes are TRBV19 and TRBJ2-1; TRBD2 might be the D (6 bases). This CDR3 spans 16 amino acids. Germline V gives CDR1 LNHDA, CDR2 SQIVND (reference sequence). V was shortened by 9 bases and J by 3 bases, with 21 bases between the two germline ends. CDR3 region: CASGTSGLKVYNEQFF. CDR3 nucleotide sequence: TGTGCCAGCGGAACCTCGGGACTCAAAGTCTACAATGAGCAGTTCTTC.

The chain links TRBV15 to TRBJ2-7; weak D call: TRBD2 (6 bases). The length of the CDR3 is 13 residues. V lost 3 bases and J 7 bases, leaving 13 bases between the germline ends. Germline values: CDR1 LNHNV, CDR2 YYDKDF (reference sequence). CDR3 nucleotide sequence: TGTGCCACCAGCAGCCAACTAGCTGGTGAGCAGTACTTC. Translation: CATSSQLAGEQYF.

CDR3: CASSLEGQSTQMNTEAFF. The CDR3 coding sequence is TGCGCCAGCAGCTTGGAAGGACAGTCAACACAAATGAACACTGAAGCTTTCTTT. The V gene is TRBV5-1, the J gene TRBJ1-1; D is possibly TRBD1 (6 bases). Germline values: CDR1 SGHRS, CDR2 YFSETQ. Trimming took off 0 bases at V and 0 bases at J, with 18 bases between the two ends. The CDR3 spans 18 residues.

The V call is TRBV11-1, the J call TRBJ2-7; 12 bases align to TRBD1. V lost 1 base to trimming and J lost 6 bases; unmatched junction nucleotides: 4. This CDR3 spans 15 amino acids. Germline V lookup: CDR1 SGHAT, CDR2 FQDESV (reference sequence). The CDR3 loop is CASSLVGTGGFEQYF. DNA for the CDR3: TGTGCCAGCAGCTTAGTTGGGACAGGGGGCTTCGAGCAGTACTTC.

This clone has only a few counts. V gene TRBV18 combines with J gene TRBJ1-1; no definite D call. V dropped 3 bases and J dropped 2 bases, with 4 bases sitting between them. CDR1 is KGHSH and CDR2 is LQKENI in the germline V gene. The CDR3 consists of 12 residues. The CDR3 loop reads CASSPYNTEAFF. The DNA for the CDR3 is TGTGCCAGCTCACCCTATAACACTGAAGCTTTCTTT.

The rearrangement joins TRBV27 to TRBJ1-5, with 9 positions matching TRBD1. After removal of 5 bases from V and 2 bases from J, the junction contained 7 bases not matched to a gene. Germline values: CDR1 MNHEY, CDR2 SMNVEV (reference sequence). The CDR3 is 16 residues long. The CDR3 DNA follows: TGTGCCAGCAGTACGGACAGGGGATCGGGCAATCAGCCCCAGCATTTT. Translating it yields CASSTDRGSGNQPQHF.

In nucleotides, the CDR3 is TGTGCCAGCAGTTGGACTAGCGGGGGCCTAAACAATGAGCAGTTCTTC. It encodes CASSWTSGGLNNEQFF. The chain has TRBV28 and TRBJ2-1; 13 positions agree with TRBD2. Unmatched junction bases numbered 5, after V lost 4 bases and J lost 5 bases. The CDR3 extends over 16 amino acids. CDR1 and CDR2 (germline): MDHEN, SYDVKM.

CDR3 in DNA: TGCGCCAGCAGCCCACGGATCTCGGGTAGTTCTGGAAACACCATATATTTT. It is translated as CASSPRISGSSGNTIYF. The gene calls are TRBV5-1 and TRBJ1-3; D is unresolved. The CDR3 covers 17 residues. The V gene's germline CDR1 is SGHRS and CDR2 YFSETQ. V gave up 4 bases and J gave up 1 base, with 18 bases separating them. Combining the CDR3 with reference TRBV5-1 and TRBJ1-3 gives the whole variable domain KAGVTQTPRYLIKTRGQQVTLSCSPISGHRSVSWYQQTPGQGLQFLFEYFSETQRNKGNFPGRFSGRQFSNSRSEMNVSTLELGDSALYLCASSPRISGSSGNTIYFGEGSWLTVV.

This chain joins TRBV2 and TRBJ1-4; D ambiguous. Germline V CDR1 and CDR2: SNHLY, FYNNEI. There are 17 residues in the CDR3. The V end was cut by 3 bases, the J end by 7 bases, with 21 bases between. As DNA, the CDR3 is TGTGCCAGCAGTGAGAGGCAGCCGGTACCGGCGACTGAAAAACTGTTTTTT. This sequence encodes CASSERQPVPATEKLFF.

Written as DNA, the CDR3 is TGTGCCAGCAGGGCCGAGACCCAGTACTTC. Translation gives CASRAETQYF. The gene calls are TRBV6-5 and TRBJ2-5, with unresolved D. Germline V gives CDR1 MNHEY, CDR2 SVGAGI. The V gene lost 6 bases and the J gene lost 5 bases, with 4 bases spanning the gap. The CDR3 is made up of 10 amino acids.

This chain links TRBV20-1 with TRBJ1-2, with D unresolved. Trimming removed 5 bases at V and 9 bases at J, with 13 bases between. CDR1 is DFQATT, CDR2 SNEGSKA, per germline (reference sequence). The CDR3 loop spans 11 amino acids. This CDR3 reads CSAVIGLRYTF. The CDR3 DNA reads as TGCAGTGCTGTCATTGGGCTACGCTACACCTTC.

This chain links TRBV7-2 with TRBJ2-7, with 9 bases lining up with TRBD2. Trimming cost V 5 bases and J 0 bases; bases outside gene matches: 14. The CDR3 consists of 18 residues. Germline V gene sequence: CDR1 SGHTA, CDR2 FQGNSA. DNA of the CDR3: TGTGCCAGCAGCGCTGGAGGCGGGGGGGCGCAGAACTCCTACGAGCAGTACTTC. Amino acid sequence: CASSAGGGGAQNSYEQYF.

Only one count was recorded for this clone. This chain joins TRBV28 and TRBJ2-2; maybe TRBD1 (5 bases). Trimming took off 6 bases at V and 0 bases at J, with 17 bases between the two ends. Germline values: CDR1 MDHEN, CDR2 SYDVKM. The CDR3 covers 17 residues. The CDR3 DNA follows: TGTGCCAGCAGCCAAAGGCACAGGCCTGCGAACACCGGGGAGCTGTTTTTT. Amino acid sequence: CASSQRHRPANTGELFF.

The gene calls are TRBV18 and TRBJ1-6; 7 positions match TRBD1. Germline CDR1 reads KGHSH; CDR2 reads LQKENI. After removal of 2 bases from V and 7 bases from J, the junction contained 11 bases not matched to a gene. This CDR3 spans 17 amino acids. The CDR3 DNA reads TGTGCCAGCTCACCATCTATGTCGGGACAGACCAATTCACCCCTCCACTTT. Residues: CASSPSMSGQTNSPLHF. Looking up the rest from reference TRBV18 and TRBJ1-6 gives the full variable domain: NAGVMQNPRHLVRRRGQEARLRCSPMKGHSHVYWYRQLPEEGLKFMVYLQKENIIDESGMPKERFSAEFPKEGPSILRIQQVVRGDSAAYFCASSPSMSGQTNSPLHFGNGTRLTVT.

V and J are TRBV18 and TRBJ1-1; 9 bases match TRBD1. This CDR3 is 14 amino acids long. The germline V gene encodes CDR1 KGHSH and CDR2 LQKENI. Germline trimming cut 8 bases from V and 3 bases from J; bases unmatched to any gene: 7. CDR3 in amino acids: CASKGTGSYTEAFF. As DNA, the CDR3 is TGTGCCAGCAAAGGGACAGGGTCCTACACTGAAGCTTTCTTT.